This T cell receptor beta chain is drawn from a study of spatial heterogeneity in lung cancer. With regard to this clonotype: The antigen remains undetermined.

One entry per CDR3 protein results from TCRdb running MiXCR on the 5' RACE reads. The sample lists around 100,000 distinct CDR3 sequences; approximately 4.4% were seen once. General observations from the study: Tumor mutation counts were tracked by expanded intratumoral alpha and beta TCR counts.

Germline values: CDR1 SQVTM, CDR2 ANQGSEA. V was cut by 5 bases and J by 2 bases, with 10 bases left in between. The CDR3 consists of 13 residues. The time point is: sample taken at primary tumor resection. Patients with untreated early-stage non-small cell lung cancer, numbering 55 to 80, were the donors. The specimen comprised lung tumor tissue, sampled at surgery. The rearrangement links TRBV29-1 to TRBJ2-1; TRBD1 is a possible D gene (6 bases). The clonotype was recovered from a male donor with early-stage non-small cell lung cancer. CDR3 nucleotides: TGCAGCGTTTTCGGGGACACCTACAATGAGCAGTTCTTC. Protein: CSVFGDTYNEQFF.